These 6 T cell receptor beta chains were all obtained from the same sample, sequenced in a study of blood T cell repertoires in COVID-19. Assay: immunoSEQ multiplex PCR; the TCRdb copy retains only in-frame clones and omits some. This sample has roughly 65,000 clones, with around 80% found just once. Sample: peripheral blood. Receptor source: a man older than 75 with acute or convalescent COVID-19.

The gene calls are TRBV7-6 and TRBJ2-7, with TRBD2 matching over 7 bases. The germline V gene has CDR1 SGHVS and CDR2 FNYEAQ. Trimming removed 3 bases from V and 3 bases from J; junction bases left unmatched: 11. The CDR3 is 16 residues long. The DNA for the CDR3 is TGTGCCAGCAGCTTGGGGAGCGGGACTATTGGCTACGAGCAGTACTTC. Encoded protein: CASSLGSGTIGYEQYF.

This CDR3 is CASSFAGGMKTQYF. The CDR3, as DNA: TGTGCCAGCAGTTTCGCGGGGGGCATGAAGACCCAGTACTTC. The V and J genes are TRBV27 and TRBJ2-5; 8 positions agree with TRBD2. Germline V gene lookup returns CDR1 MNHEY and CDR2 SMNVEV (reference sequence). The CDR3 has 14 amino acids. The junction had 6 bases not matched to a gene; V was cut back by 3 bases and J by 6 bases.

This chain links TRBV7-2 with TRBJ2-2; no clear D gene. The CDR3 covers 14 residues. With 5 bases removed from V and 4 bases from J, the gap between germline ends came to 11 bases. Germline loops: CDR1 SGHTA, CDR2 FQGNSA. The CDR3 DNA reads as TGTGCCAGCAGCCAGACACGTAGCACCGGGGAGCTGTTTTTT. It translates to CASSQTRSTGELFF.

V is TRBV19 and J is TRBJ2-2, with 7 bases matching TRBD1. From germline, CDR1 is LNHDA and CDR2 SQIVND (reference sequence). V lost 3 bases, J lost 4 bases, and 5 bases stayed unmatched. The CDR3 runs 15 residues. CDR3 bases: TGTGCCAGTAGTATCCCGGGACAGAGCACCGGGGAGCTGTTTTTT. Encoded protein: CASSIPGQSTGELFF.

V is TRBV5-4 and J is TRBJ2-5, with D unresolved. The CDR3 length is 13 residues. Trimming shortened V by 6 bases and J by 3 bases, and 12 bases separated the two germline ends. CDR1 and CDR2 from the germline V gene are SGHNT and YYREEE (reference sequence). The CDR3 sequence: CASMIQTEETQYF. DNA of the CDR3: TGTGCCAGCATGATACAGACCGAAGAGACCCAGTACTTC.

V is TRBV5-1 and J is TRBJ2-1; D may be TRBD1 (5 bases). Germline loops: CDR1 SGHRS, CDR2 YFSETQ. V lost 2 bases to trimming and J lost 3 bases, with 6 bases between them. The CDR3 sequence is 13 residues long. In nucleotides, the CDR3 is TGCGCCAGCAGCTTTGACAGCTACAATGAGCAGTTCTTC. Protein sequence: CASSFDSYNEQFF.